The 20 T cell receptor beta chains below all came from one sample that was sequenced in a study of blood T cell repertoires in COVID-19 (dated by TCRdb to the early 2020s). The library was obtained by the immunoSEQ multiplex PCR assay. TCRdb's version of the immuneACCESS table is confined to in-frame rearrangements and falls short of the full clone set. An unresolved V gene accounts for under half of the shortfall where checked; the remainder is of unknown origin. The sample table lists fewer than 200,000 clones, approximately 88% of them with a count of one. 3% to 4% of the sample is in the top ten clones. The sequencing input was peripheral blood. Source of these receptors: a woman aged 55-70 years who had recovered from COVID-19.

The V call is TRBV20-1, the J call TRBJ2-1; 11 bases match TRBD2. The CDR3 sequence is 14 residues long. Trimming at V came to 3 bases and at J to 4 bases, leaving 2 bases not matched to a gene. CDR1 and CDR2 (germline): DFQATT, SNEGSKA (reference sequence). The CDR3 sequence is CSASSGGAYNEQFF. CDR3 sequence (DNA): TGCAGTGCTAGTAGCGGGGGGGCATACAATGAGCAGTTCTTC.

Worth noting for this clone: Other DNA sequences within the sample encode an identical CDR3. The chain combines TRBV11-3 with TRBJ2-3; D may be TRBD2 (6 bases). Germline assignment: CDR1 SGHNT and CDR2 YENEEA. This CDR3 has 13 amino acids. With 8 bases removed from V and 0 bases from J, the gap between germline ends came to 9 bases. The CDR3: CASAGGSTDTQYF. The CDR3 DNA follows: TGTGCCAGCGCCGGGGGTAGCACAGATACGCAGTATTTT.

This CDR3 is CASSLGREGTDTQYF. In DNA, the CDR3 is TGTGCCAGTAGCCTGGGACGGGAGGGCACAGATACGCAGTATTTT. This chain uses TRBV19 with TRBJ2-3; the match to TRBD2 covers 7 bases. The germline V gene has CDR1 LNHDA and CDR2 SQIVND (reference sequence). Losses at the gene ends were 6 bases for V and 1 base for J; bases not matched to a gene: 7. The CDR3 runs to 15 residues.

The chain is built from TRBV4-3 and TRBJ1-4; D perhaps matches TRBD1 (5 bases). This CDR3 comprises 15 residues. Germline lookup yields CDR1 LGHNA and CDR2 YSLEER. V was shortened by 1 base and J by 4 bases, with 10 bases between the two germline ends. The CDR3 here is CASSQVQAGNEKLFF. In nucleotides, the CDR3 is TGCGCCAGCAGCCAAGTACAGGCCGGTAATGAAAAACTGTTTTTT.

CDR3 region: CASSAGHLVAYGYTF. The DNA for the CDR3 is TGCGCCAGCAGCGCGGGCCATTTAGTGGCCTATGGCTACACCTTC. The V call is TRBV5-1, the J call TRBJ1-2; D gene unclear. V gave up 4 bases and J gave up 4 bases, with 17 bases separating them. CDR3 length: 15 residues. The V gene's germline CDR1 is SGHRS and CDR2 YFSETQ.

The V gene is TRBV28, the J gene TRBJ2-1; D gene uncertain. V lost 8 bases and J lost 6, with 11 bases in between. Per germline, CDR1 MDHEN and CDR2 SYDVKM. The length of the CDR3 is 12 residues. CDR3 protein: CASGLGSNEQFF. DNA for the CDR3: TGTGCCAGCGGGCTGGGTAGCAATGAGCAGTTCTTC.

V and J are TRBV6-5 and TRBJ2-2, with D possibly being TRBD2 (5 bases). This CDR3 comprises 16 residues. Per the germline V gene, CDR1 is MNHEY and CDR2 is SVGAGI. V lost 0 bases and J 4 bases, leaving 12 bases between the germline ends. As DNA, the CDR3 is TGTGCCAGCAGTTACTCCGCCGTTCGGGGCACCGGGGAGCTGTTTTTT. Its translation: CASSYSAVRGTGELFF.

This rearrangement joins TRBV28 to TRBJ2-7, with TRBD2 identical over 9 bases. With V trimmed by 8 bases and J by 2 bases, 4 bases remained unmatched. Germline V gene lookup returns CDR1 MDHEN and CDR2 SYDVKM. This CDR3 has 13 residues. CDR3 protein: CASGGGGAYEQYF. The DNA for the CDR3 is TGTGCCAGCGGCGGCGGGGGGGCCTACGAGCAGTACTTC.

The chain has TRBV5-1 and TRBJ2-1, with TRBD2 matching over 11 bases. The CDR3 length is 15 residues. After removal of 2 bases from V and 9 bases from J, the junction contained 7 bases not matched to a gene. Germline V gene lookup returns CDR1 SGHRS and CDR2 YFSETQ. CDR3 DNA sequence: TGCGCCAGCAGCTTCTTAGCGGGGGGGCAGAGTGAGCAGTTCTTC. As protein: CASSFLAGGQSEQFF.

The chain has TRBV7-8 and TRBJ2-3, with 14 bases aligning to TRBD2. This CDR3 contains 16 residues. The V gene end was trimmed by 5 bases and the J gene end by 3 bases; junction bases not matched to a gene: 4. Germline CDR1 reads SGHVS; CDR2 reads FQNEAQ. The chain's CDR3 is CASSPRTSGGTDTQYF. The CDR3 DNA reads as TGTGCCAGCAGCCCCCGGACTAGCGGGGGGACAGATACGCAGTATTTT.

The V and J genes are TRBV2 and TRBJ2-7, with 7 bases lining up with TRBD1. This CDR3 region has 15 residues. From germline, CDR1 is SNHLY and CDR2 FYNNEI. J lost 6 bases, V lost 4 bases, and 12 bases had no gene match. CDR3 DNA: TGTGCCAGCAGTGCAGATTGGGACAGAATAGCCGAGCAGTACTTC. Amino acids: CASSADWDRIAEQYF.

This clone has a handful of counts. The chain employs TRBV3-1 (or the pseudogene TRBV3-2) and TRBJ1-1; the D gene is possibly TRBD1 (5 bases). V dropped 0 bases and J dropped 1 base, with 6 bases sitting between them. The CDR3 runs 14 residues. CDR1 is LGHDT and CDR2 is YNNKEL in the germline V gene (reference sequence). The CDR3: CASSQEGGNTEAFF. The CDR3 DNA reads TGTGCCAGCAGCCAAGAGGGGGGGAACACTGAAGCTTTCTTT.

The chain uses TRBV7-2 and TRBJ2-1, with 8 bases aligning to TRBD2. The germline V gene has CDR1 SGHTA and CDR2 FQGNSA. This CDR3 has 15 amino acids. V gave up 1 base and J gave up 10 bases; unmatched junction bases: 9. The DNA of the CDR3 is TGTGCCAGCAGCTTAGGTGCGGGGGGAGGCCGCGAGCAGTTCTTC. Residues: CASSLGAGGGREQFF. The entire variable domain, with the rest obtained from reference TRBV7-2 and TRBJ2-1, is as follows: GAGVSQSPSNKVTEKGKDVELRCDPISGHTALYWYRQSLGQGLEFLIYFQGNSAPDKSGLPSDRFSAERTGGSVSTLTIQRTQQEDSAVYLCASSLGAGGGREQFFGPGTRLTVL.

This clone occurred a few times. The chain combines TRBV7-3 with TRBJ1-3; D uncertain. Germline V CDR1 and CDR2: SGHTA, FQGTGA. V was trimmed by 4 bases and J by 0 bases, leaving 10 bases between them. The CDR3 runs 15 residues. CDR3 nucleotides: TGTGCCAGCAGCTCTCTGACATTCTCTGGAAACACCATATATTTT. Residues: CASSSLTFSGNTIYF.

V gene TRBV15 combines with J gene TRBJ2-7; 11 bases align to TRBD1. The CDR3 sequence is 16 residues long. J lost 3 bases, V lost 5 bases, and 9 bases had no gene match. Germline loops: CDR1 LNHNV, CDR2 YYDKDF (reference sequence). The CDR3 reads CATSPLGTGGLYEQYF. DNA of the CDR3: TGTGCCACCAGCCCTCTAGGGACAGGGGGACTCTACGAGCAGTACTTC.

This chain joins TRBV9 and TRBJ2-6, with D possibly being TRBD1 (6 bases). The V end was cut by 3 bases, the J end by 0 bases, with 7 bases between. Germline assignment: CDR1 SGDLS and CDR2 YYNGEE. The CDR3 spans 15 residues. The CDR3 protein is CASSEGGSGANVLTF. As DNA, the CDR3 is TGTGCCAGCAGCGAAGGGGGCTCTGGGGCCAACGTCCTGACTTTC.

The rearrangement joins TRBV5-1 to TRBJ2-7; 9 bases align to TRBD1. The trim removed 4 bases at V and 6 bases at J, leaving 11 bases unmatched. The CDR3 is 15 residues long. Germline values: CDR1 SGHRS, CDR2 YFSETQ. CDR3 sequence: CASSPETGGFGEQYF. The DNA for the CDR3 is TGCGCCAGCAGCCCGGAGACAGGGGGGTTCGGCGAGCAGTACTTC.

The J gene is TRBJ1-3, the V gene TRBV6-5; D gene unclear. Trimming removed 0 bases from V and 0 bases from J, with 9 bases in between. The CDR3 is 16 amino acids. CDR1 is MNHEY, CDR2 SVGAGI, per germline. The CDR3 reads CASSYSAGHSGNTIYF. DNA for the CDR3: TGTGCCAGCAGTTACTCGGCAGGTCACTCTGGAAACACCATATATTTT.

This rearrangement joins TRBV12-3 or TRBV12-4 to TRBJ1-2, with a weak D call TRBD1 (6 bases). Trimming stripped 5 bases from V and 9 bases from J, with 13 bases between. This CDR3 has 12 residues. CDR3 in DNA: TGTGCCAGCAGTCTCGCGACAGGTCGCTACACCTTC. The encoded protein is CASSLATGRYTF.

The genes are TRBV23-1 and TRBJ1-5, with D uncertain. TRBV23-1 is an ORF for which the function is uncertain. CDR3 length: 14 amino acids. Trimming stripped 4 bases from V and 10 bases from J, with 17 bases between. As DNA, the CDR3 is TGCGCCAGCAGTCTTAGGCGGGAAAAGGTTCCCCAGCATTTT. This codes for CASSLRREKVPQHF.